Below are 3 T cell receptor beta chains sequenced from a single sample in a study of spatial heterogeneity in lung cancer. Study-wide points: Higher tumor mutation counts went along with higher counts of expanded intratumoral alpha and beta TCRs.

From the 5' RACE reads, TCRdb called clonotypes with MiXCR, one entry per CDR3 protein. The sample has 20,000 to 25,000 distinct CDR3 sequences, 8.8% seen once; the top ten hold roughly 7.4%. No antigen has been identified for these receptors. Time point noted: sample taken at primary tumor resection. The sequencing here drew on lung tumor tissue, taken at surgery. Receptors originate from a male donor with early-stage non-small cell lung cancer.

This clonotype came up many times. This chain uses TRBV27 with TRBJ2-7; D is unclear. From germline, CDR1 is MNHEY and CDR2 SMNVEV (reference sequence). The CDR3 extends over 13 amino acids. Trimming cost V 6 bases and J 0 bases, with 9 bases left between them. The chain's CDR3 is CASSWATSYEQYF. The DNA of the CDR3 is TGTGCCAGCAGCTGGGCTACCTCCTACGAGCAGTACTTC.

This clonotype was counted many times. V is TRBV7-6 and J is TRBJ2-3, with D possibly matching TRBD2 (6 bases). The CDR3 loop spans 13 amino acids. CDR1 SGHVS and CDR2 FNYEAQ come from the germline V gene. V was shortened by 3 bases and J by 6 bases, with 10 bases between the two germline ends. The CDR3 sequence: CASSFAGSDTQYF. The CDR3 region has the DNA TGTGCCAGCAGCTTTGCGGGATCGGATACGCAGTATTTT.

The sample holds many counts of this clonotype. This rearrangement joins TRBV20-1 to TRBJ1-2; TRBD1 might be the D (5 bases). Germline assignment: CDR1 DFQATT and CDR2 SNEGSKA (reference sequence). Trimming took 7 bases from V and 4 from J, leaving 16 bases between them. CDR3 length: 13 amino acids. CDR3 protein: CSVTGGSGYGYTF. The CDR3 DNA sequence: TGCAGTGTTACGGGGGGGTCGGGCTATGGCTACACCTTC.